Below, 26 T cell receptor beta chains from the same sample are listed, as sequenced in a study of T cell responses to AZD1222 COVID-19 vaccine. This table comes from immunoSEQ multiplex PCR, and its TCRdb copy is limited to in-frame clones, with some not included. The sample includes 140,000 to 150,000 clones, over 75% of them seen just once. Source: peripheral blood, taken on day 0 of AZD1222 vaccination. The source is an adult in good health.

This chain's CDR3 is CASRTVKGSNQPQHF. DNA for the CDR3: TGTGCCAGCAGAACAGTTAAGGGGAGCAATCAGCCCCAGCATTTT. V usage is TRBV6-5 and J usage is TRBJ1-5; D perhaps matches TRBD1 (5 bases). Germline-derived CDR1 and CDR2 are MNHEY and SVGAGI. V was pared by 6 bases and J by 1 base, with 13 bases between. The CDR3 is 15 amino acids.

The chain carries TRBV7-5 and TRBJ2-2; TRBD2 was called by the table and not checked on the DNA. TRBV7-5 is shown as a pseudogene. The length of the CDR3 is 13 residues. As DNA, the CDR3 is TGTGCCAGAAGCCCCCGGCGGGGTCGGGAGCTGTTTTTT. Translated: CARSPRRGRELFF.

This clone was seen a single time. The chain uses TRBV7-2 and TRBJ2-1; D remains unclear. V was shortened by 1 base and J by 6 bases, with 10 bases between the two germline ends. Germline CDR1 SGHTA, CDR2 FQGNSA. The CDR3 contains 14 residues. The CDR3 sequence is CASSLVKSGNEQFF. Here the CDR3 DNA reads TGTGCCAGCAGCTTAGTTAAGTCGGGCAATGAGCAGTTCTTC.

V usage is TRBV5-1 and J usage is TRBJ1-4; D might be TRBD1 (6 bases). The ends were cut back, 3 bases at V and 7 bases at J, with 16 bases in the middle. Germline assignment: CDR1 SGHRS and CDR2 YFSETQ. The CDR3 is 15 amino acids. The CDR3 bases are TGCGCCAGCAGCTCCGGGGCAGGGGAAAGTGAAAAACTGTTTTTT. This encodes CASSSGAGESEKLFF.

The chain is built from TRBV18 and TRBJ1-5, with 7 nucleotides matching TRBD1. This CDR3 is built from 16 residues. V lost 2 bases and J lost 3; bases outside the gene matches: 7. CDR1 is KGHSH and CDR2 is LQKENI in the germline V gene. The CDR3 region is CASSPSTGEVNQPQHF. The CDR3 DNA reads TGTGCCAGCTCACCAAGTACAGGGGAGGTCAATCAGCCCCAGCATTTT.

The chain employs TRBV15 and TRBJ2-1, with D possibly being TRBD1 (6 bases). Trimming cost V 5 bases and J 4 bases, with 9 bases left between them. This CDR3 region has 13 residues. The germline V gene encodes CDR1 LNHNV and CDR2 YYDKDF (reference sequence). The CDR3 bases are TGTGCCACCAGCTGGACAGTTTACAATGAGCAGTTCTTC. It specifies CATSWTVYNEQFF.

The chain links TRBV4-1 to TRBJ2-7; the D gene could be TRBD1 or TRBD2 (6 bases each). V was shortened by 0 bases and J by 3 bases, with 15 bases between the two germline ends. The CDR3 extends over 16 amino acids. The germline CDR1 and CDR2 sequences are MGHRA and YSYEKL. The CDR3 nucleotides are TGCGCCAGCAGCCAAGAGCTAGGGGGAGGTGGCTACGAGCAGTACTTC. Translating gives CASSQELGGGGYEQYF.

This clone was observed a single time. The chain recombines TRBV30 with TRBJ1-3; no definite D call. CDR1 is GTSNPN and CDR2 is SVGIG in the germline V gene (reference sequence). Trimming pared 3 bases from V and 0 bases from J, leaving 9 bases between. The CDR3 is made up of 14 amino acids. CDR3 loop: CAWRRQSSGNTIYF. The DNA for the CDR3 is TGTGCCTGGAGGCGACAAAGCTCTGGAAACACCATATATTTT.

The V gene is TRBV10-3, the J gene TRBJ2-1; D is uncertain. V lost 0 bases to trimming and J lost 8 bases, with 8 bases between them. The CDR3 consists of 13 residues. Per germline, CDR1 ENHRY and CDR2 SYGVKD. In DNA, the CDR3 is TGTGCCATCAGTGAGTCTGCGCTGGATGAGCAGTTCTTC. Protein sequence: CAISESALDEQFF.

In its sample, this clone was seen a few times. The rearrangement uses TRBV7-9 and TRBJ1-2; D is unclear. The germline V and J ends were trimmed by 4 bases and 0 bases, with 21 bases remaining between them. The germline gives CDR1 SEHNR, CDR2 FQNEAQ (reference sequence). The CDR3 is 18 residues long. CDR3 coding DNA: TGTGCCAGCAGCTCGACTGTTCAGGACGGGAAAGCTAACTATGGCTACACCTTC. Translated: CASSSTVQDGKANYGYTF.

V usage is TRBV2 and J usage is TRBJ2-1; 12 bases align to TRBD2. The CDR3 is 13 residues long. J was trimmed by 9 bases and V by 10 bases; bases with no gene match: 7. Germline lookup yields CDR1 SNHLY and CDR2 FYNNEI. The CDR3 loop reads CANLAGGPGEQFF. CDR3 coding DNA: TGTGCCAACCTAGCGGGAGGGCCAGGTGAGCAGTTCTTC.

This chain links TRBV29-1 with TRBJ2-7; 11 positions agree with TRBD2. Trimming cost V 8 bases and J 2 bases; bases outside gene matches: 11. Germline CDR1 is SQVTM and CDR2 is ANQGSEA. The CDR3 runs 15 residues. CDR3 sequence (DNA): TGCAGCCTTGGTCCGCTAGCGGGAGGCCCCTACGAGCAGTACTTC. It translates to CSLGPLAGGPYEQYF.

The chain couples TRBV30 to TRBJ1-1; D is perhaps TRBD1 (5 bases). Looked up from germline, CDR1 is GTSNPN and CDR2 is SVGIG (reference sequence). The ends were cut back, 0 bases at V and 2 bases at J, with 10 bases in the middle. This CDR3 is built from 14 residues. Here the CDR3 reads CAWSVGQVNTEAFF. The CDR3 nucleotides are TGTGCCTGGAGTGTAGGACAAGTTAACACTGAAGCTTTCTTT. Looking up the rest from reference TRBV30 and TRBJ1-1 gives the full variable domain: SQTIHQWPATLVQPVGSPLSLECTVEGTSNPNLYWYRQAAGRGLQLLFYSVGIGQISSEVPQNLSASRPQDRQFILSSKKLLLSDSGFYLCAWSVGQVNTEAFFGQGTRLTVV.

The rearrangement links TRBV18 to TRBJ1-5; 7 nucleotides agree with TRBD1. The CDR3 sequence is 14 residues long. Germline loops: CDR1 KGHSH, CDR2 LQKENI. Trimming took 6 bases from V and 5 from J; bases not matched to a gene: 7. The CDR3 DNA reads as TGTGCCAGCTCTTTGACAGGGTTGGATCAGCCCCAGCATTTT. Its protein is CASSLTGLDQPQHF.

The count of this clone is one. The V gene is TRBV4-2, the J gene TRBJ2-3; 8 positions agree with TRBD2. With 0 bases clipped from V and 5 bases from J, the junction kept 10 bases outside the gene matches. CDR1 is LGHNA and CDR2 is YNFKEQ in the germline V gene. The CDR3 consists of 17 residues. CDR3 loop: CASSQDLGGADEDTQYF. The CDR3 nucleotides read TGTGCCAGCAGCCAAGATCTCGGGGGGGCGGATGAAGATACGCAGTATTTT.

The chain recombines TRBV11-2 with TRBJ2-5, with 7 bases lining up with TRBD2. The CDR3 runs to 14 residues. From germline, CDR1 is SGHAT and CDR2 FQNNGV. V trimming: 1 base; J trimming: 5 bases; junction bases outside the gene matches: 4. CDR3 nucleotides: TGTGCCAGCAGCTTAGGCTGGGAGGGGGAGACCCAGTACTTC. This encodes CASSLGWEGETQYF.

The chain employs TRBV2 and TRBJ2-7; D is perhaps TRBD1 (6 bases). CDR3 length equals 13 residues. The ends were cut back, 5 bases at V and 6 bases at J, with 14 bases in the middle. Germline loops: CDR1 SNHLY, CDR2 FYNNEI. CDR3 bases: TGTGCCAGCAGTATATTAGGGGGTGGCGAGCAGTACTTC. Encoded protein: CASSILGGGEQYF.

This chain links TRBV27 with TRBJ1-6; TRBD1 agrees at 8 bases. V was pared by 6 bases and J by 7 bases, with 8 bases of the junction left unmatched. The CDR3 is made up of 15 amino acids. Looked up from germline, CDR1 is MNHEY and CDR2 is SMNVEV (reference sequence). The CDR3, as DNA: TGTGCCAGCAGATCCCTAGGACAGGGAAATTCACCCCTCCACTTT. It specifies CASRSLGQGNSPLHF.

The CDR3 is CASSEGRSLNYGYTF. The CDR3 region has the DNA TGTGCCAGCAGTGAAGGCAGATCCCTCAACTATGGCTACACCTTC. The V gene is TRBV2, the J gene TRBJ1-2; D is ambiguous. Germline assignment: CDR1 SNHLY and CDR2 FYNNEI. The CDR3 covers 15 residues. Trimming removed 1 base from V and 2 bases from J, with 11 bases in between.

The V call is TRBV19, the J call TRBJ2-6; D is perhaps TRBD1 or TRBD2 (5 bases each). With 3 bases removed from V and 2 bases from J, the gap between germline ends came to 11 bases. Germline V gene data show CDR1 as LNHDA and CDR2 as SQIVND (reference sequence). The CDR3 extends over 16 amino acids. As DNA, the CDR3 is TGTGCCAGTAGTATCCAGGGACCTCCTGGGGCCAACGTCCTGACTTTC. Translated, it gives CASSIQGPPGANVLTF.

In its sample, this clone was seen once. This chain uses TRBV2 with TRBJ2-2; no definite D call. From germline, CDR1 is SNHLY and CDR2 FYNNEI. The CDR3 is 11 residues long. The germline V and J ends were trimmed by 7 bases and 8 bases, with 8 bases remaining between them. The CDR3 spells CASKVGGELFF. The CDR3 DNA reads as TGTGCCAGCAAGGTTGGGGGGGAGCTGTTTTTT.

This clone was counted between two and nine times. The same CDR3 also results from other DNA sequences found in this sample. The chain is built from TRBV6-1 and TRBJ1-5; D might be TRBD1 (5 bases). The CDR3 totals 17 residues. V lost 4 bases, J lost 2 bases, and 18 bases lay in between. Germline CDR1 is MNHNS and CDR2 is SASEGT. This CDR3 reads CASSVFQGGFGNQPQHF. For the CDR3, the DNA is TGTGCCAGCAGTGTTTTCCAGGGCGGATTTGGCAATCAGCCCCAGCATTTT.

The gene calls are TRBV6-5 and TRBJ1-5; D is uncertain. Trimming removed 8 bases from V and 7 bases from J, with 18 bases in between. Germline V gene sequence: CDR1 MNHEY, CDR2 SVGAGI. This CDR3 spans 14 amino acids. CDR3 sequence reads: CASGRPLEGQPQHF. The CDR3 DNA reads TGTGCCAGCGGTCGGCCTCTTGAAGGGCAGCCCCAGCATTTT.

The sample holds a few counts of this clone. V is TRBV27 and J is TRBJ2-7; possibly TRBD2 for D (6 bases). The V gene lost 2 bases and the J gene lost 3 bases, with 11 bases spanning the gap. The CDR3 contains 14 residues. The germline V gene encodes CDR1 MNHEY and CDR2 SMNVEV (reference sequence). The CDR3 coding sequence is TGTGCCAGCAGTTTAAACCGGGACTTCTACGAGCAGTACTTC. This codes for CASSLNRDFYEQYF.

The chain is built from TRBV27 and TRBJ1-1; tentative D call: TRBD1 (5 bases). V lost 0 bases and J 3 bases, leaving 11 bases between the germline ends. CDR3 length: 15 residues. Germline V lookup: CDR1 MNHEY, CDR2 SMNVEV (reference sequence). The CDR3 DNA sequence: TGTGCCAGCAGTTTATCGATCGGGGCGCACACTGAAGCTTTCTTT. Translation: CASSLSIGAHTEAFF.

V usage is TRBV2 and J usage is TRBJ2-5; no definite D call. Deletions cut 6 bases from V and 2 bases from J, with 13 bases between. Germline V CDR1 and CDR2: SNHLY, FYNNEI. This CDR3 spans 14 amino acids. The CDR3 loop reads CASRIVGSQETQYF. CDR3 DNA sequence: TGTGCCAGCAGGATCGTGGGGTCACAAGAGACCCAGTACTTC.